The 7 T cell receptor beta chains below were found in one sample sequenced in a study of blood T cell repertoires in COVID-19. Here immunoSEQ multiplex PCR was the method, and the copy in TCRdb shows in-frame clones only, minus some. The sample records under 300,000 clones, roughly nine tenths being singletons. The sequenced material came from peripheral blood. The receptor set was obtained from a man aged 60 to 75 with acute or convalescent COVID-19.

The rearrangement joins TRBV7-2 to TRBJ2-3; D remains ambiguous. Trimming removed 4 bases from V and 2 bases from J, with 4 bases in between. There are 12 residues in the CDR3. Germline lookup yields CDR1 SGHTA and CDR2 FQGNSA. The CDR3 sequence is CASSSYTDTQYF. DNA of the CDR3: TGTGCCAGCAGCTCCTACACAGATACGCAGTATTTT.

The rearrangement joins TRBV10-3 to TRBJ1-1; D uncertain. CDR1 is ENHRY, CDR2 SYGVKD, per germline. The CDR3 totals 12 residues. V was clipped by 11 bases and J by 7 bases, with 17 bases between them. CDR3 amino acids: CASSPQEGEAFF. The CDR3, as DNA: TGTGCCTCCTCCCCGCAGGAGGGTGAAGCTTTCTTT.

This clone appeared a few times. This chain joins TRBV3-1 (or the pseudogene TRBV3-2) and TRBJ1-2; no clear D. The CDR3 is made up of 14 amino acids. Trimming shortened V by 0 bases and J by 4 bases, and 9 bases separated the two germline ends. The germline gives CDR1 LGHDT, CDR2 YNNKEL (reference sequence). This CDR3 reads CASSQDRWSYGYTF. Written as DNA, the CDR3 is TGTGCCAGCAGCCAAGATCGATGGAGCTATGGCTACACCTTC.

The chain joins TRBV27 to TRBJ2-1; D possibly corresponds to TRBD2 (5 bases). V lost 0 bases, J lost 8 bases, and 14 bases lay in between. CDR3 length equals 15 residues. Germline CDR1 reads MNHEY; CDR2 reads SMNVEV (reference sequence). The CDR3 here is CASSLSRRPVDEQFF. CDR3 DNA sequence: TGTGCCAGCAGTTTATCCCGGAGGCCGGTGGATGAGCAGTTCTTC.

The chain uses TRBV11-3 and TRBJ1-1; no firm D call. Germline V gene sequence: CDR1 SGHNT, CDR2 YENEEA. The CDR3 spans 16 residues. V lost 1 base, J lost 8 bases, and 20 bases lay in between. CDR3 DNA: TGTGCCAGCAGCTTAGCCCGCCCCGGGGTCCCTACGGAAGCTTTCTTT. Amino acid sequence: CASSLARPGVPTEAFF.

The genes are TRBV6-5 and TRBJ1-3; no definite D call. CDR1 and CDR2 (germline): MNHEY, SVGAGI. The ends were cut back, 8 bases at V and 2 bases at J, with 10 bases in the middle. The CDR3 covers 13 residues. The chain's CDR3 is CASSYDPGNTIYF. The CDR3 DNA follows: TGTGCCAGCTCCTACGATCCTGGAAACACCATATATTTT.

This clone was seen a few times. The V and J genes are TRBV28 and TRBJ1-2, with D unresolved. This CDR3 region has 12 residues. Trimming removed 6 bases at V and 4 bases at J, with 9 bases between. Germline-derived CDR1 and CDR2 are MDHEN and SYDVKM. The CDR3 loop reads CASSYLGYGYTF. DNA of the CDR3: TGTGCCAGCAGCTACCTTGGCTATGGCTACACCTTC.